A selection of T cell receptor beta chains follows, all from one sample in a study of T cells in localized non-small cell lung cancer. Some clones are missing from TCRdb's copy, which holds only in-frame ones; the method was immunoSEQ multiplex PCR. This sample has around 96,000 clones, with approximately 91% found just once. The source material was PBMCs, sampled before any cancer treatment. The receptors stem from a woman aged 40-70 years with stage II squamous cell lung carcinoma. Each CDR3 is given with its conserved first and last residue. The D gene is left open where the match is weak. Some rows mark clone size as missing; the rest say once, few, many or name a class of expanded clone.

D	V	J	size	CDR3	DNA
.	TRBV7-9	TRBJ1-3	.	CASARGASGNTIYF	TGTGCCAGCGCCCGCGGGGCCTCTGGAAACACCATATATTTT
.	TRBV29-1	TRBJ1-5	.	CSVVGGTGQPQHF	TGCAGCGTTGTGGGGGGAACGGGTCAGCCCCAGCATTTT
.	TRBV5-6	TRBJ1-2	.	CASSLDGHGYTF	TGTGCCAGCAGCTTGGATGGGCATGGCTACACCTTC
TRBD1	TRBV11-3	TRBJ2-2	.	CASSGRDREGTGELFF	TGTGCCAGCAGCGGACGGGACAGGGAGGGCACCGGGGAGCTGTTTTTT
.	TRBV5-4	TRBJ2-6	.	CASSGGLNSGANVLTF	TGTGCCAGCAGCGGGGGACTTAACTCTGGGGCCAACGTCCTGACTTTC
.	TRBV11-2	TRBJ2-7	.	CASSPSGVPREQYF	TGTGCCAGCAGCCCATCCGGGGTCCCGCGCGAGCAGTACTTC
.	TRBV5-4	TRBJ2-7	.	CASSGPGAYEQYF	TGTGCCAGCAGCGGCCCGGGAGCGTACGAGCAGTACTTC
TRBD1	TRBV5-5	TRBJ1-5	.	CASSLAGGSNQPQHF	TGTGCCAGCAGCTTGGCAGGGGGTAGCAATCAGCCCCAGCATTTT
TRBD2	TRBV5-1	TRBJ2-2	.	CASSLGLAGLGTGELFF	TGCGCCAGCAGCTTGGGACTAGCGGGACTGGGCACCGGGGAGCTGTTTTTT
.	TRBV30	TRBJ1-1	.	CAWSVNWKNTEAFF	TGTGCCTGGAGTGTAAACTGGAAGAACACTGAAGCTTTCTTT
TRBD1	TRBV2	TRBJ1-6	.	CASSEKDRGTPLHF	TGTGCCAGCAGTGAAAAGGACAGGGGGACACCCCTCCACTTT
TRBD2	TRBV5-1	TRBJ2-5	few	CASSSRTSGNPRETQYF	TGCGCCAGCAGCTCTAGGACTAGCGGGAACCCTAGGGAGACCCAGTACTTC
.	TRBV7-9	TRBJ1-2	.	CASSPGTGYGYTF	TGTGCCAGCAGCCCCGGGACGGGGTATGGCTACACCTTC
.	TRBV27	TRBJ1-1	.	CASSLSGWMNTEAFF	TGTGCCAGCAGTTTATCGGGATGGATGAACACTGAAGCTTTCTTT
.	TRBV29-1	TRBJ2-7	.	CSVTGTGFYEQYF	TGCAGCGTTACCGGGACCGGGTTCTACGAGCAGTACTTC
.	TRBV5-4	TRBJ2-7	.	CASSAGTYYEQYF	TGTGCCAGCAGCGCCGGGACTTACTACGAGCAGTACTTC
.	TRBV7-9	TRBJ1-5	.	CASSLSTHQPQHF	TGTGCCAGCAGCTTAAGCACTCATCAGCCCCAGCATTTT
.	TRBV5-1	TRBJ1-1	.	CASSWAPNTEAFF	TGCGCCAGCAGCTGGGCCCCGAACACTGAAGCTTTCTTT
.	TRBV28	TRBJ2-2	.	CASSFPGQSSNTGELFF	TGTGCCAGCAGTTTCCCGGGACAATCCTCGAACACCGGGGAGCTGTTTTTT
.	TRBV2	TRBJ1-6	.	CASSGTDGRSPLHF	TGTGCCAGCAGTGGTACAGACGGGCGTTCACCCCTCCACTTT
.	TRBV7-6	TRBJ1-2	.	CASSLEAGRSYTF	TGTGCCAGCAGCTTAGAAGCGGGGCGAAGCTACACCTTC
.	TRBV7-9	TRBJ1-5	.	CASSSDQYQPQHF	TGTGCCAGCAGCTCCGATCAATATCAGCCCCAGCATTTT
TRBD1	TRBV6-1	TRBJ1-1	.	CASSGRTGHIAYTEAFF	TGTGCCAGCAGTGGGCGGACAGGCCACATAGCCTACACTGAAGCTTTCTTT
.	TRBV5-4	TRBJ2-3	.	CASSLAIASTDTQYF	TGTGCCAGCAGCTTGGCCATAGCAAGCACAGATACGCAGTATTTT
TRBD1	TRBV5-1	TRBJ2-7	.	CASSRDRAYEQYF	TGCGCCAGCAGCCGGGACAGGGCTTACGAGCAGTACTTC
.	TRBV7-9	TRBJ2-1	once	CASSPFGNWGNEQFF	TGTGCCAGCAGCCCATTTGGGAATTGGGGGAATGAGCAGTTCTTC
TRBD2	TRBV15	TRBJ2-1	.	CATSSERDSYNEQFF	TGTGCCACCAGCAGCGAGCGGGACTCCTACAATGAGCAGTTCTTC
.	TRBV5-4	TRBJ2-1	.	CASSLWDYNEQFF	TGTGCCAGCAGCTTGTGGGACTACAATGAGCAGTTCTTC
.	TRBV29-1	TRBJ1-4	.	CSVTPDATNEKLFF	TGCAGCGTAACCCCGGACGCAACTAATGAAAAACTGTTTTTT
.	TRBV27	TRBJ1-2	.	CASSLLGYGYTF	TGTGCCAGCAGTCTTCTGGGGTATGGCTACACCTTC
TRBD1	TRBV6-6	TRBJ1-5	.	CASNYQGAGQPQHF	TGTGCCAGCAATTACCAGGGGGCCGGGCAGCCCCAGCATTTT
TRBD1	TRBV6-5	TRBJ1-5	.	CASRTTGLGPQHF	TGTGCCAGCAGAACGACAGGGTTAGGGCCCCAGCATTTT
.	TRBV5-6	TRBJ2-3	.	CASSRGQLNTDTQYF	TGTGCCAGCAGCCGCGGACAGCTTAATACAGATACGCAGTATTTT
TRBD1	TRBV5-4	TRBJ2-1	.	CASSSSGQGWLEFF	TGTGCCAGCAGCTCCTCTGGACAGGGATGGCTGGAGTTCTTC
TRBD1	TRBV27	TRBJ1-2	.	CASSSSSTGIYGYTF	TGTGCCAGCAGTTCCTCTTCGACAGGGATCTATGGCTACACCTTC
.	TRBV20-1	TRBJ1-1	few	CSASKVTMAFF	TGCAGTGCTTCTAAGGTTACCATGGCTTTCTTT
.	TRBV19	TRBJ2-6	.	CASRTQGGSGANVLTF	TGTGCCAGTAGGACCCAGGGGGGGTCCGGGGCCAACGTCCTGACTTTC
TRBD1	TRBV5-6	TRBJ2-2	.	CASSPDWDRASGELFF	TGTGCCAGCAGCCCCGACTGGGACAGGGCTTCCGGGGAGCTGTTTTTT
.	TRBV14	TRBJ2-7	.	CASSQAYEQYF	TGTGCCAGCAGCCAAGCGTACGAGCAGTACTTC
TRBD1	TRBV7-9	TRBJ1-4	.	CASSSRSEGAREKLFF	TGTGCCAGCAGCTCCCGGTCGGAGGGGGCCAGGGAAAAACTGTTTTTT
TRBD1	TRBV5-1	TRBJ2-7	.	CASSLLRGQTYEQYF	TGCGCCAGCAGCCTTTTGAGGGGGCAGACCTACGAGCAGTACTTC
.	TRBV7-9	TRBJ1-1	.	CATERSTNTEAFF	TGTGCCACCGAGAGGTCTACGAACACTGAAGCTTTCTTT
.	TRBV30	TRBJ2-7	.	CAWTQHRDLSYEQYF	TGTGCCTGGACACAACACAGGGATCTCTCCTACGAGCAGTACTTC
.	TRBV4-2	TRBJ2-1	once	CASSQATGGAYNEQFF	TGTGCCAGCAGCCAGGCCACTGGCGGGGCCTACAATGAGCAGTTCTTC
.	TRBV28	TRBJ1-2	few	CASSLETDPNYGYTF	TGTGCCAGCAGTCTCGAGACCGATCCTAACTATGGCTACACCTTC
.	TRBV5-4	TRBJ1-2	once	CASSLGGGSSLYGYTF	TGTGCCAGCAGCTTGGGGGGGGGATCAAGCCTCTATGGCTACACCTTC
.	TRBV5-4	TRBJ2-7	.	CASSLEGGYSYEQYF	TGTGCCAGCAGCTTGGAGGGCGGGTACTCCTACGAGCAGTACTTC
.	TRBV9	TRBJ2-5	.	CASSPRGEETQYF	TGTGCCAGCAGCCCTCGCGGGGAAGAGACCCAGTACTTC
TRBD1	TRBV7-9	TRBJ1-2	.	CASTRDRGVTGYTF	TGTGCCAGCACCAGGGACAGGGGGGTAACTGGCTACACCTTC
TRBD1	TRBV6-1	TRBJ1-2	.	CASSGTGGLVGYTF	TGTGCCAGCAGTGGGACAGGGGGGCTTGTAGGCTACACCTTC
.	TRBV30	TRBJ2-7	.	CAWSVRRQDEQYF	TGTGCCTGGAGTGTAAGGCGGCAGGACGAGCAGTACTTC
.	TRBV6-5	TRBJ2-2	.	CASSLQGGELFF	TGTGCCAGCAGTTTACAGGGCGGGGAGCTGTTTTTT
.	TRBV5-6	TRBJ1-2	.	CASRRGRIQSYGYTF	TGTGCCAGCAGGAGAGGAAGGATTCAGAGCTATGGCTACACCTTC
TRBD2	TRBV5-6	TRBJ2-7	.	CASSFGLAGAGPYEQYF	TGTGCCAGCAGCTTCGGACTAGCGGGAGCGGGCCCCTACGAGCAGTACTTC
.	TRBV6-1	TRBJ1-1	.	CASSLNKNTEAFF	TGTGCCAGCAGCCTCAACAAGAACACTGAAGCTTTCTTT
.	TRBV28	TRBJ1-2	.	CASSSGGYGYTF	TGTGCCAGCAGTTCCGGCGGCTATGGCTACACCTTC
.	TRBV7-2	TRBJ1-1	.	CASSPEGFTEAFF	TGTGCCAGCAGCCCAGAGGGTTTCACTGAAGCTTTCTTT
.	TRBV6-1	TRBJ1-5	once	CASSESAYSNQPQHF	TGTGCCAGCAGTGAATCTGCGTATAGCAATCAGCCCCAGCATTTT
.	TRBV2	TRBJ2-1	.	CASSEVGPPDNEQFF	TGTGCCAGCAGTGAAGTCGGCCCTCCCGACAATGAGCAGTTCTTC
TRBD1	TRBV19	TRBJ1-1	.	CASSLGQSRLVNTEAFF	TGTGCCAGTAGTCTGGGACAGAGCAGACTGGTGAACACTGAAGCTTTCTTT